The present T cell receptor beta chain was sequenced within a study of T cells in Graves' hyperthyroidism and ophthalmopathy. Researchers amplified the TCR beta CDR3 regions from RNA transcripts. The primer set for the first-round RT-PCR of the TCR CDR3 was HTBI. TCRdb independently ran MiXCR on the multiplex PCR reads; one entry per CDR3 protein. The data hold around 290,000 distinct CDR3 sequences, with less than 15% observed a single time. Note on this clonotype: A read error may explain this, as a much larger clone is one base away.

V gave up 4 bases and J gave up 0 bases, with 13 bases separating them. The CDR3 loop spans 16 amino acids. The germline V gene encodes CDR1 MNHEY and CDR2 SMNVEV (reference sequence). The receptor comes from a woman in her twenties or thirties with Graves' hyperthyroidism that later progressed to Graves' ophthalmopathy. The chain recombines TRBV27 with TRBJ1-5; possible D gene TRBD1, 6 bases. Input material: blood. This CDR3 is CASSSWTDYSNQPQHF. DNA of the CDR3: TGTGCCAGCAGTTCCTGGACAGACTATAGCAATCAGCCCCAGCATTTT.